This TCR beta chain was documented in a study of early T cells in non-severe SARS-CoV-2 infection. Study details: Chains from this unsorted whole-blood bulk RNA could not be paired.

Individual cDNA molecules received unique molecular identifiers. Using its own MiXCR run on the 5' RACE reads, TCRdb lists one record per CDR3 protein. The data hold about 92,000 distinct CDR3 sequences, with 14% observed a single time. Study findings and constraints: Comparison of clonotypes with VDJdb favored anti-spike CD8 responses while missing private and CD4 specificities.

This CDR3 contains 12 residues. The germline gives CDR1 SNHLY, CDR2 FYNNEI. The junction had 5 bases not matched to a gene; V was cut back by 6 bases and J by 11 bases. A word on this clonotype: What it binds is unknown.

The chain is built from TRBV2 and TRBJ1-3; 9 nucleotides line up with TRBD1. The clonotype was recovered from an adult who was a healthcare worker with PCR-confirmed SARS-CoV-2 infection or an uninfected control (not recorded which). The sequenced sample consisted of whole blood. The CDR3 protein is CASRDRGFAIYF. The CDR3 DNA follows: TGTGCCAGCAGGGACAGGGGATTCGCCATATATTTT.